The 19 T cell receptor beta chains below come from one sample, sequenced in a study of blood T cell repertoires in COVID-19 (dated by TCRdb to 2020 to 2021). Library creation used the immunoSEQ multiplex PCR assay. In TCRdb, the immuneACCESS table is reduced to in-frame sequences with V and J assigned. These tables do not hold every clone; where another copy was compared, an unresolved V gene accounts for under half, and the others remain unexplained. A total of over 200,000 clones appear in this sample, about 90% of them only once. The ten largest clonotypes hold roughly 2.7% of the sample. The sequenced material came from peripheral blood. The receptors were gathered from a man aged 25 to 40 with COVID-19, enrolled during active disease.

V and J are TRBV28 and TRBJ2-7, with 10 bases aligning to TRBD1. Germline-derived CDR1 and CDR2 are MDHEN and SYDVKM. V lost 7 bases to trimming and J lost 5 bases; unmatched junction nucleotides: 8. The CDR3 sequence is 14 residues long. As DNA, the CDR3 is TGTGCCAGCACTCCCGGGACAGGGGCCGACGAGCAGTACTTC. It specifies CASTPGTGADEQYF. Combining the CDR3 with reference TRBV28 and TRBJ2-7 gives the whole variable domain DVKVTQSSRYLVKRTGEKVFLECVQDMDHENMFWYRQDPGLGLRLIYFSYDVKMKEKGDIPEGYSVSREKKERFSLILESASTNQTSMYLCASTPGTGADEQYFGPGTRLTVT.

CDR3 region: CASSLFGTGNYGYTF. CDR3 DNA: TGTGCCAGCAGTTTATTCGGGACAGGGAACTATGGCTACACCTTC. The J gene is TRBJ1-2, the V gene TRBV28; TRBD1 aligns across 9 bases. Germline trimming cut 1 base from V and 2 bases from J; bases unmatched to any gene: 2. CDR1 is MDHEN and CDR2 is SYDVKM in the germline V gene. CDR3 size: 15 residues.

In the case of this clone: An end of the junction does not agree with germline; a read error may underlie this. This chain joins TRBV5-1 and TRBJ2-4; TRBD1 agrees at 7 bases. From germline, CDR1 is SGHRS and CDR2 YFSETQ. CDR3 length: 12 amino acids. In DNA, the CDR3 is TGCGCCAGCAGCGAAGAGACGGACAGGCCGCACTTC. Amino acid sequence: CASSEETDRPHF.

The gene calls are TRBV27 and TRBJ2-7; TRBD1 agrees at 8 bases. CDR3 length equals 14 residues. Germline trimming cut 5 bases from V and 4 bases from J; bases unmatched to any gene: 7. Germline lookup yields CDR1 MNHEY and CDR2 SMNVEV (reference sequence). The CDR3: CASSDRGSGYEQYF. The CDR3 coding sequence is TGTGCCAGCAGTGACAGGGGTTCGGGATACGAGCAGTACTTC.

The CDR3, as DNA: TGTGCCAGCAGTGTGGAGCGGGGGGCTTACAATGAGCAGTTCTTC. Translating it yields CASSVERGAYNEQFF. This chain links TRBV25-1 with TRBJ2-1, with 9 bases fitting TRBD2. The CDR3 contains 15 residues. V was pared by 4 bases and J by 4 bases, with 5 bases of the junction left unmatched. Germline V lookup: CDR1 MGHDK, CDR2 SYGVNS.

DNA for the CDR3: TGTGCCAGCAGCTTGGGTCCTTCGAGCTCCTACGAGCAGTACTTC. It translates to CASSLGPSSSYEQYF. This chain joins TRBV5-5 and TRBJ2-7; no definite D call. Germline V gene data show CDR1 as SGHKS and CDR2 as YYEKEE (reference sequence). This CDR3 is 15 amino acids long. V was clipped by 0 bases and J by 0 bases, with 10 bases between them.

CDR3 coding DNA: TGTGCCAGCAGTGCCGGGACAGCACCAACTAATGAAAAACTGTTTTTT. This translates into CASSAGTAPTNEKLFF. The V call is TRBV6-1, the J call TRBJ1-4, with TRBD1 identical over 7 bases. Germline assignment: CDR1 MNHNS and CDR2 SASEGT. The V and J ends lost 4 bases and 0 bases, in that order; junction bases with no gene match: 5. There are 16 residues in the CDR3.

This chain joins TRBV28 and TRBJ2-3; the match to TRBD2 covers 8 bases. Germline V gives CDR1 MDHEN, CDR2 SYDVKM. V gave up 6 bases and J gave up 0 bases; unmatched junction bases: 2. This CDR3 has 14 residues. As DNA, the CDR3 is TGTGCCAGCAGCCCTAGCGGGAGCACAGATACGCAGTATTTT. Its translation is CASSPSGSTDTQYF.

The chain couples TRBV18 to TRBJ2-2, with a tentative D call TRBD1 (5 bases). CDR3 length: 14 residues. Germline lookup yields CDR1 KGHSH and CDR2 LQKENI. V dropped 5 bases and J dropped 2 bases, with 9 bases sitting between them. CDR3 sequence reads: CASSGQGNTGELFF. For the CDR3, the DNA is TGTGCCAGCTCAGGGCAGGGAAACACCGGGGAGCTGTTTTTT. Using reference TRBV18 and TRBJ2-2 for the parts outside the CDR3, the full variable domain is NAGVMQNPRHLVRRRGQEARLRCSPMKGHSHVYWYRQLPEEGLKFMVYLQKENIIDESGMPKERFSAEFPKEGPSILRIQQVVRGDSAAYFCASSGQGNTGELFFGEGSRLTVL.

This clone has a single count. This rearrangement joins TRBV30 to TRBJ1-5; a weak D match, TRBD1 (5 bases). CDR1 and CDR2 (germline): GTSNPN, SVGIG (reference sequence). The V end lost 0 bases, the J end lost 1 base, and 16 bases lay between the germline ends. The CDR3 is 17 amino acids. In DNA, the CDR3 is TGTGCCTGGAGTGTGTATGGGGGGGGTGGAAGCAATCAGCCCCAGCATTTT. It codes for CAWSVYGGGGSNQPQHF.

The V and J genes are TRBV6-4 and TRBJ1-5; D unresolved. Germline CDR1 is MRHNA and CDR2 is SNTAGT. The CDR3 runs to 15 residues. Deletions cut 6 bases from V and 1 base from J, with 13 bases between. As DNA, the CDR3 is TGTGCCAGCAGCCCGTACCCAGCGAGCAATCAGCCCCAGCATTTT. Its protein is CASSPYPASNQPQHF.

The chain carries TRBV25-1 and TRBJ1-1; 8 bases line up with TRBD1. V lost 6 bases, J lost 5 bases, and 5 bases stayed unmatched. The length of the CDR3 is 13 residues. Per the germline V gene, CDR1 is MGHDK and CDR2 is SYGVNS. In DNA form, the CDR3 reads TGTGCCAGCAGAGAGACAGGGGCGACTGAAGCTTTCTTT. Translating it yields CASRETGATEAFF.

The CDR3: CASSQETGLADASSYEQYF. In DNA, the CDR3 is TGCGCCAGCAGCCAAGAGACCGGACTAGCGGACGCCAGCTCCTACGAGCAGTACTTC. The chain links TRBV4-3 to TRBJ2-7, with 10 bases aligning to TRBD2. CDR3 size: 19 residues. CDR1 and CDR2 from the germline V gene are LGHNA and YSLEER. V was pared by 0 bases and J by 0 bases, with 11 bases of the junction left unmatched.

The chain uses TRBV27 and TRBJ1-6; D remains ambiguous. The CDR3 contains 14 residues. The V and J ends lost 2 bases and 10 bases respectively, with 12 bases between them. Germline assignment: CDR1 MNHEY and CDR2 SMNVEV (reference sequence). CDR3 protein: CASSLLPGKSPLHF. CDR3 nucleotides: TGTGCCAGCAGTTTACTACCGGGGAAATCACCCCTCCACTTT.

The chain couples TRBV5-1 to TRBJ1-2; D unclear. The V end was cut by 4 bases, the J end by 7 bases, with 17 bases between. Germline CDR1 and CDR2: SGHRS and YFSETQ. This CDR3 has 14 residues. The CDR3 protein is CASSVTTAASGYTF. CDR3 DNA sequence: TGCGCCAGCAGCGTCACGACGGCCGCTAGTGGCTACACCTTC. The whole variable domain, remainder taken from reference TRBV5-1 and TRBJ1-2, is KAGVTQTPRYLIKTRGQQVTLSCSPISGHRSVSWYQQTPGQGLQFLFEYFSETQRNKGNFPGRFSGRQFSNSRSEMNVSTLELGDSALYLCASSVTTAASGYTFGSGTRLTVV.

This clone was recorded once. The CDR3 DNA reads as TGTGCCACCAGTGAGTCGATAGGGAGAGTGTATTATACGCAGTATTTT. Encoded protein: CATSESIGRVYYTQYF. The chain joins TRBV24-1 to TRBJ2-3; D possibly corresponds to TRBD2 (5 bases). Germline V gene data show CDR1 as KGHDR and CDR2 as SFDVKD. V was trimmed by 4 bases and J by 7 bases, leaving 20 bases between them. This CDR3 is built from 16 residues.

The chain recombines TRBV28 with TRBJ2-2, with D perhaps TRBD2 (6 bases). The CDR3 loop spans 15 amino acids. Trimming took 2 bases from V and 3 from J, leaving 10 bases between them. Germline V gene data show CDR1 as MDHEN and CDR2 as SYDVKM. The CDR3 sequence: CASSLHSGDTGELFF. CDR3 nucleotides: TGTGCCAGCAGTTTACACTCGGGAGACACCGGGGAGCTGTTTTTT.

The chain couples TRBV7-2 to TRBJ1-1; possibly TRBD1 for D (5 bases). This CDR3 has 15 amino acids. V was pared by 7 bases and J by 1 base, with 16 bases between. Germline lookup yields CDR1 SGHTA and CDR2 FQGNSA. For the CDR3, the DNA is TGTGCCAGCACCCCACTTGGGACTACGAACACTGAAGCTTTCTTT. Translated, it gives CASTPLGTTNTEAFF.

The genes are TRBV20-1 and TRBJ2-3; D is unclear. V was trimmed by 6 bases and J by 5 bases, leaving 6 bases between them. Germline loops: CDR1 DFQATT, CDR2 SNEGSKA (reference sequence). The CDR3 spans 10 residues. The CDR3 nucleotides are TGCAGTGCCCGAGAAGATACGCAGTATTTT. Its protein is CSAREDTQYF.